The subject of this entry is one T cell receptor beta chain. This clonotype was seen repeatedly, ten times or more. What antigen it recognizes has not been identified. No base quality values were provided; no much bigger clone lies one nucleotide off. TCR beta CDR3 regions were amplified from RNA transcripts. The TCR CDR3 was subjected to a first round of RT-PCR using the HTBI primer set and the Qiagen OneStep RT-PCR kit. A second multiplex PCR round built the libraries, followed by size selection and purification. Paired-end sequencing of the libraries was performed with 100 bp reads on an Illumina HiSeq2000. On the study's bioinformatics: SOAPnuke was used to process the raw data, with reads discarded if the reads contained adapters or uncalled bases, had a mean Phred below 15, or lacked an exact constant-primer or identifier match. COPE v1.2.5 was used to merge the high-quality paired reads, and each unique nucleotide sequence was defined as a clonotype. Clonotypes were aligned to IMGT TRBV, TRBD and TRBJ reference segments using MiTCR v1.1. The analysis included only V-J combinations with a frequency above 0.0001, which together covered over 98% of the repertoires. A TCS score was defined as the ratio between F50 (clonal expansion) and ExV (chaos), using BLOSUM62-based TCRdist between CDR3 peptides within each V-J. Welch's t-statistics and random forest reduced just over 500 V-J features to 13, which were used in a naive Bayes classifier (R e1071). TCRdb applied fastp at Q25 and MiXCR to the public reads, then kept only in-frame beta chains. Entries that share a CDR3 protein sequence are merged under the most common genes and DNA. TCRdb's processing, not the authors' own work, is the source of the V and J calls. For this sample there are roughly 570,000 distinct CDR3 sequences; approximately 14% appear just once. The ten largest make up approximately 7% of the sample.

The sample is drawn from a study of T cells in Graves' hyperthyroidism and ophthalmopathy (dated by TCRdb to the late 2010s). Study-level background: Peripheral blood was collected at initial diagnosis, before any treatment. The 95 to 100 discovery patients were randomly divided into training and test sets at a 7:3 ratio. After sampling, hyperthyroidism patients received methimazole starting at 30 mg daily, and ophthalmopathy patients received high-dose intravenous methylprednisolone. Thyroid tissue and blood T-cell repertoires from six Graves' hyperthyroidism patients were also compared in the study. According to the paper, TCR Vbeta CDR3 sequencing was carried out on 120 to 150 peripheral blood samples, which came from over 40 ophthalmopathy, 75 or so hyperthyroidism and some 17 progressor patients. TCR V-J signatures able to tell the groups apart were searched for in a discovery cohort of 90 to 100 patients, of whom 40 to 45 had Graves' ophthalmopathy and 55 to 60 had stable Graves' hyperthyroidism. Prospective prediction of ophthalmopathy was tested in an independent validation cohort consisting of 18 hyperthyroidism patients and about 17 patients who later progressed to ophthalmopathy. Results the study describes overall, beyond this receptor: In validation, the model predicted progression to ophthalmopathy with 65% to 71% sensitivity and about 72% specificity, a median of 6.5 months before onset. Sample size was not statistically predetermined, and investigators were not blinded to group allocation. Most expanded thyroid clonotypes (frequency above 0.001) were also detected in blood, suggesting blood repertoires may reflect thyroid immune responses. In cross-validation, a model built on a 13 V-J signature told ophthalmopathy apart from stable hyperthyroidism with 87.88% sensitivity and roughly 82% specificity, and in testing the same model reached 80%/75%.

Graves' hyperthyroidism was defined as stable when no progression to ophthalmopathy occurred over 18 months of follow-up. The hyperthyroidism patients were between 18 and 65 years old and newly diagnosed, with a disease duration of less than 2 months. Any patient with an uncontrolled infection, another autoimmune disease, pregnancy or lactation was excluded. Diagnoses were based on clinical symptoms, serum thyroxine and TRAb, thyroid ultrasound and orbital computed tomography. PBMCs were isolated from 10 ml of fresh peripheral blood by Ficoll-Paque density gradient centrifugation. Total RNA was extracted using Trizol reagent, and RNA quality was assessed on an Agilent 2100 Bioanalyzer. Via the germline V gene (reference sequence), CDR1 is DFQATT and CDR2 SNEGSKA. Including cysteine and phenylalanine, the CDR3 has 16 amino acids. Here the CDR3 DNA is all that survives: 48 bases in frame from base 1. Between the V and J ends, shortened by 5 bases and 5 bases respectively, the junction contains 22 bases.

The receptor comes from a woman younger than 45 with Graves' hyperthyroidism. The rearranged chain carries TRBV20-1 and TRBJ2-1, with the D call tentatively TRBD1 or TRBD2, each fitting 5 bases. Sequenced material: blood. The DNA reads TGCAGTGCTTTACGACTATTTGGGACGGGCGACAATGAGCAGTTCTTC. This codes for CSALRLFGTGDNEQFF.